This entry lists 2 T cell receptor beta chains sequenced from one sample in a study of cytomegalovirus exposure and HLA in healthy donors. The PCR ran on 60 Vbeta and 13 Jbeta primers. The repertoire was sequenced with immunoSEQ multiplex PCR; TCRdb's copy has only in-frame clones and lacks some. The sample holds roughly 130,000 clones, about four fifths seen once. The material sequenced was PBMCs. These receptors were taken from a female donor in good health and CMV-seronegative.

The chain combines TRBV6-1 with TRBJ1-2, with 8 bases identical to TRBD1. The CDR3 consists of 15 residues. The junction had 9 bases not matched to a gene; V was cut back by 3 bases and J by 6 bases. In germline, CDR1 is MNHNS, CDR2 SASEGT. CDR3 sequence: CASSDRGLPEDGYTF. The CDR3 nucleotides read TGTGCCAGCAGTGACAGGGGGCTCCCTGAGGATGGCTACACCTTC.

This chain links TRBV11-3 with TRBJ1-1; possible D gene TRBD1, 6 bases. Trimming removed 3 bases from V and 8 bases from J, with 16 bases in between. The CDR3 is 14 residues long. In germline, CDR1 is SGHNT, CDR2 YENEEA. The CDR3 region has the DNA TGTGCCAGCAGCTTGGGGGGGGCAAGTTTGGAAGCTTTCTTT. It translates to CASSLGGASLEAFF.